The 25 T cell receptor beta chains in this list originate from one sample, sequenced in a study of cytomegalovirus exposure and HLA in healthy donors. Primers: 60 Vbeta forward and 13 Jbeta reverse. Profiled with immunoSEQ multiplex PCR; TCRdb holds only in-frame clones, not every one. Among 170,000 or so clones listed, 70% to 80% were seen once. Sample: PBMCs. These receptors all stem from a man aged 55 to 70 in good health and CMV-seronegative.

The genes are TRBV5-1 and TRBJ2-2; 7 bases fit TRBD1. Unmatched junction bases numbered 3, after V lost 0 bases and J lost 7 bases. Germline V CDR1 and CDR2: SGHRS, YFSETQ. This CDR3 spans 14 amino acids. This CDR3 is CASSLGQGIGELFF. Written as DNA, the CDR3 is TGCGCCAGCAGCTTGGGACAGGGCATCGGGGAGCTGTTTTTT.

Regarding this clone: One junction end disagrees with the germline gene, perhaps due to a read error. The rearrangement joins TRBV28 to TRBJ1-5; no firm D call. The germline V gene has CDR1 MDHEN and CDR2 SYDVKM. The CDR3 is made up of 14 amino acids. As DNA, the CDR3 is TGTGCCAGCACCTTGAGCACTAGTGGTCAGCCCCAGAATTTT. Translated, it gives CASTLSTSGQPQNF.

The rearrangement joins TRBV29-1 to TRBJ1-1, with D unclear. Germline V gives CDR1 SQVTM, CDR2 ANQGSEA. There are 13 residues in the CDR3. V was clipped by 2 bases and J by 3 bases, with 10 bases between them. CDR3 protein: CSVETVPDTEAFF. The CDR3 nucleotides are TGCAGCGTTGAAACTGTTCCCGACACTGAAGCTTTCTTT. Full variable domain (missing parts from reference TRBV29-1 and TRBJ1-1): SAVISQKPSRDICQRGTSLTIQCQVDSQVTMMFWYRQQPGQSLTLIATANQGSEATYESGFVIDKFPISRPNLTFSTLTVSNMSPEDSSIYLCSVETVPDTEAFFGQGTRLTVV.

This clone has only a few counts. The chain combines TRBV6-1 with TRBJ1-3, with D tentatively TRBD1 (5 bases). The CDR3 extends over 15 amino acids. Germline V CDR1 and CDR2: MNHNS, SASEGT. V lost 3 bases to trimming and J lost 0 bases, with 9 bases between them. CDR3 in amino acids: CASSEMGGSGNTIYF. CDR3 nucleotides: TGTGCCAGCAGTGAGATGGGGGGCTCTGGAAACACCATATATTTT.

The chain has TRBV6-1 and TRBJ2-7; 8 nucleotides align to TRBD1. Per germline, CDR1 MNHNS and CDR2 SASEGT. The V gene end was trimmed by 7 bases and the J gene end by 8 bases; junction bases not matched to a gene: 13. This CDR3 has 14 amino acids. The CDR3 spells CASNTATGVLKQYF. CDR3 bases: TGTGCCAGCAATACCGCGACAGGGGTTCTTAAGCAGTACTTC.

The chain has TRBV11-2 and TRBJ2-7; perhaps TRBD1 as D (6 bases). Trimming took off 5 bases at V and 2 bases at J, with 13 bases between the two ends. From germline, CDR1 is SGHAT and CDR2 FQNNGV. The CDR3 totals 14 residues. Here the CDR3 DNA reads TGTGCCAGCAGCACACTCAGGGGTCCCTACGAGCAGTACTTC. Translated: CASSTLRGPYEQYF.

This clone appeared a single time. The gene calls are TRBV5-6 and TRBJ2-7, with a tentative D call TRBD1 (6 bases). Germline-derived CDR1 and CDR2 are SGHDT and YYEEEE. The CDR3 runs 13 residues. The V and J ends lost 4 bases and 5 bases respectively, with 13 bases between them. CDR3 sequence (DNA): TGTGCCAGCAGCCCCGGTGGGGGCCACGAGCAGTACTTC. Translating it yields CASSPGGGHEQYF. Full variable domain (missing parts from reference TRBV5-6 and TRBJ2-7): DAGVTQSPTHLIKTRGQQVTLRCSPKSGHDTVSWYQQALGQGPQFIFQYYEEEERQRGNFPDRFSGHQFPNYSSELNVNALLLGDSALYLCASSPGGGHEQYFGPGTRLTVT.

This chain joins TRBV7-3 and TRBJ2-1, with D possibly TRBD1 on 6 matching bases. This CDR3 region has 16 residues. The V gene's germline CDR1 is SGHTA and CDR2 FQGTGA. V lost 0 bases and J 0 bases, leaving 9 bases between the germline ends. CDR3 region: CASSLTRGSSYNEQFF. CDR3 DNA sequence: TGTGCCAGCAGCTTAACGAGGGGGAGCTCCTACAATGAGCAGTTCTTC. Supplemented by reference TRBV7-3 and TRBJ2-1, the full variable domain reads GAGVSQTPSNKVTEKGKYVELRCDPISGHTALYWYRQSLGQGPEFLIYFQGTGAADDSGLPNDRFFAVRPEGSVSTLKIQRTERGDSAVYLCASSLTRGSSYNEQFFGPGTRLTVL.

This chain links TRBV19 with TRBJ1-5; perhaps TRBD1 as D (5 bases). This CDR3 comprises 16 residues. Looked up from germline, CDR1 is LNHDA and CDR2 is SQIVND (reference sequence). The V end lost 3 bases, the J end lost 0 bases, and 12 bases lay between the germline ends. CDR3: CASSIGAGNSNQPQHF. DNA for the CDR3: TGTGCCAGTAGTATTGGCGCAGGGAATAGCAATCAGCCCCAGCATTTT.

The chain couples TRBV7-2 to TRBJ1-5; D unresolved. The CDR3 extends over 14 amino acids. Germline values: CDR1 SGHTA, CDR2 FQGNSA. The ends were cut back, 1 base at V and 7 bases at J, with 11 bases in the middle. This CDR3 reads CASSLGWVGQPQHF. The CDR3 DNA follows: TGTGCCAGCAGCTTAGGCTGGGTGGGCCAGCCCCAGCATTTT.

The chain links TRBV2 to TRBJ2-3; a possible D gene is TRBD2 (6 bases). Germline V gene lookup returns CDR1 SNHLY and CDR2 FYNNEI. The CDR3 loop spans 14 amino acids. V was cut by 8 bases and J by 0 bases, with 12 bases left in between. The chain's CDR3 is CASGRGVSTDTQYF. The CDR3 nucleotides are TGTGCCAGCGGACGCGGGGTTAGCACAGATACGCAGTATTTT.

The chain joins TRBV5-1 to TRBJ2-1; D is possibly TRBD1 (6 bases). The CDR3 runs 16 residues. In germline, CDR1 is SGHRS, CDR2 YFSETQ. Trimming removed 3 bases at V and 0 bases at J, with 13 bases between. The CDR3 DNA reads as TGCGCCAGCAGCTACGCTACAGGGAGCTCCTACAATGAGCAGTTCTTC. It yields the protein CASSYATGSSYNEQFF. The variable domain in full, completed from reference TRBV5-1 and TRBJ2-1, reads KAGVTQTPRYLIKTRGQQVTLSCSPISGHRSVSWYQQTPGQGLQFLFEYFSETQRNKGNFPGRFSGRQFSNSRSEMNVSTLELGDSALYLCASSYATGSSYNEQFFGPGTRLTVL.

The chain has TRBV5-6 and TRBJ2-7; 8 nucleotides match TRBD1. The germline V gene has CDR1 SGHDT and CDR2 YYEEEE. V was clipped by 0 bases and J by 3 bases; unmatched bases: 5. This CDR3 comprises 15 residues. The CDR3 coding sequence is TGTGCCAGCAGCTTGGTGGGACAGGCAGTCTACGAGCAGTACTTC. This sequence encodes CASSLVGQAVYEQYF. Drawing the rest from reference TRBV5-6 and TRBJ2-7, the complete variable domain is DAGVTQSPTHLIKTRGQQVTLRCSPKSGHDTVSWYQQALGQGPQFIFQYYEEEERQRGNFPDRFSGHQFPNYSSELNVNALLLGDSALYLCASSLVGQAVYEQYFGPGTRLTVT.

This sequence joins TRBV2 and TRBJ1-1, with 7 bases matching TRBD1. Germline trimming cut 7 bases from V and 5 bases from J; bases unmatched to any gene: 7. Looked up from germline, CDR1 is SNHLY and CDR2 is FYNNEI. The CDR3 runs 13 residues. CDR3: CASNQDRETEAFF. DNA for the CDR3: TGTGCCAGCAACCAAGACAGGGAAACTGAAGCTTTCTTT.

The chain links TRBV7-9 to TRBJ2-1; TRBD1 agrees at 8 bases. CDR1 is SEHNR, CDR2 FQNEAQ, per germline (reference sequence). The CDR3 extends over 14 amino acids. V lost 7 bases, J lost 7 bases, and 9 bases stayed unmatched. The DNA for the CDR3 is TGTGCCAGCACGGAGGATCAGGGGGCGAATGAGCAGTTCTTC. Protein: CASTEDQGANEQFF.

The rearrangement links TRBV28 to TRBJ1-5, with D hard to call. The ends were cut back, 5 bases at V and 9 bases at J, with 11 bases in the middle. The CDR3 totals 12 residues. The germline gives CDR1 MDHEN, CDR2 SYDVKM. The CDR3: CASSPPRGPQHF. The CDR3 bases are TGTGCCAGCAGTCCCCCCCGCGGGCCCCAGCATTTT.

The chain is built from TRBV7-2 and TRBJ2-7, with TRBD2 identical over 7 bases. The germline V gene has CDR1 SGHTA and CDR2 FQGNSA. V trimming: 5 bases; J trimming: 6 bases; junction bases outside the gene matches: 7. The length of the CDR3 is 13 residues. CDR3 nucleotides: TGTGCCAGCAGCCCACGGGGGGAGCGCGAGCAGTACTTC. It specifies CASSPRGEREQYF.

V gene TRBV4-1 combines with J gene TRBJ1-3; D might be TRBD1 (6 bases). Germline V gene data show CDR1 as MGHRA and CDR2 as YSYEKL. V lost 4 bases and J lost 1, with 8 bases in between. This CDR3 has 14 amino acids. CDR3 sequence reads: CASSPQGSGNTIYF. CDR3 bases: TGCGCCAGCAGCCCACAGGGTTCTGGAAACACCATATATTTT.

This clone was seen once. The chain recombines TRBV30 with TRBJ1-1, with 8 bases identical to TRBD1. Germline CDR1 reads GTSNPN; CDR2 reads SVGIG (reference sequence). The CDR3 covers 14 residues. After removal of 8 bases from V and 1 base from J, the junction contained 9 bases not matched to a gene. The DNA for the CDR3 is TGTGCCCTTAACCGGGACAGGAAGAACACTGAAGCTTTCTTT. Amino acids: CALNRDRKNTEAFF.

The rearrangement joins TRBV15 to TRBJ2-5, with unresolved D. The V and J ends lost 2 bases and 1 base respectively, with 5 bases between them. The CDR3 has 13 amino acids. Germline V lookup: CDR1 LNHNV, CDR2 YYDKDF (reference sequence). This CDR3 is CATSRQVQETQYF. CDR3 in DNA: TGTGCCACCAGCAGACAGGTCCAAGAGACCCAGTACTTC. Combining the CDR3 with reference TRBV15 and TRBJ2-5 gives the whole variable domain DAMVIQNPRYQVTQFGKPVTLSCSQTLNHNVMYWYQQKSSQAPKLLFHYYDKDFNNEADTPDNFQSRRPNTSFCFLDIRSPGLGDTAMYLCATSRQVQETQYFGPGTRLLVL.

About this clone: This specimen includes other DNA sequences encoding the same CDR3. The chain employs TRBV25-1 and TRBJ2-7, with 7 bases identical to TRBD1. The CDR3 contains 13 residues. J was trimmed by 12 bases and V by 5 bases; bases with no gene match: 13. The germline V gene has CDR1 MGHDK and CDR2 SYGVNS. Written as DNA, the CDR3 is TGTGCCAGCAGTCCCCCCCAGGGGGAGAAGGCGTACTTC. Encoded protein: CASSPPQGEKAYF.

The rearrangement uses TRBV27 and TRBJ2-3; 7 nucleotides match TRBD2. The CDR3 has 16 residues. The junction had 9 bases not matched to a gene; V was cut back by 6 bases and J by 0 bases. In germline, CDR1 is MNHEY, CDR2 SMNVEV (reference sequence). CDR3 region: CASRDRDYPSTDTQYF. The CDR3 DNA sequence: TGTGCCAGCAGGGATCGGGACTACCCTAGCACAGATACGCAGTATTTT.

The CDR3 sequence: CASSMTDRGSGELFF. CDR3 in DNA: TGTGCCAGTAGTATGACGGACAGGGGGTCCGGGGAGCTGTTTTTT. V is TRBV19 and J is TRBJ2-2; 10 bases are shared with TRBD1. Germline lookup yields CDR1 LNHDA and CDR2 SQIVND (reference sequence). V lost 3 bases and J lost 6; bases outside the gene matches: 4. CDR3 size: 15 residues.

The chain couples TRBV5-6 to TRBJ2-1; possibly TRBD2 for D (6 bases). This CDR3 comprises 14 residues. CDR1 is SGHDT and CDR2 is YYEEEE in the germline V gene. V was trimmed by 3 bases and J by 4 bases, leaving 11 bases between them. DNA of the CDR3: TGTGCCAGCAGCTGGGCGGGGAAATACAATGAGCAGTTCTTC. It codes for CASSWAGKYNEQFF. The full variable domain, in which reference TRBV5-6 and TRBJ2-1 provide the parts outside the CDR3, is DAGVTQSPTHLIKTRGQQVTLRCSPKSGHDTVSWYQQALGQGPQFIFQYYEEEERQRGNFPDRFSGHQFPNYSSELNVNALLLGDSALYLCASSWAGKYNEQFFGPGTRLTVL.

The chain carries TRBV14 and TRBJ2-5; the match to TRBD1 covers 8 bases. The J call is uncertain, as TRBJ2-7 better fits the DNA end. There are 15 residues in the CDR3. CDR1 is SGHDN and CDR2 is FVKESK in the germline V gene. The CDR3 spells CASSKTGGRSYEQYF. The DNA for the CDR3 is TGTGCCAGCAGCAAAACAGGGGGTAGGTCCTACGAGCAGTACTTC.